One and the same sample provided the 18 T cell receptor beta chains below, sequenced in a study of beta chain features in type 1 diabetes. Sequenced material consisted of expressed TCRB transcripts (all of the isolated RNA was reverse transcribed). Clones were read by immunoSEQ multiplex PCR, and TCRdb kept only the in-frame ones, dropping some. The sample carries around 180,000 clones, around 8% recorded once. Study-wide results and limits: Shortening of TCRB CDR3s, moderate but significant, appeared in all four CD4+ subsets of Type 1 diabetes patients.

These receptors' antigens are unknown. Sequenced sample: central memory CD4+ T cells from blood. Receptor source: a woman between 40 and 55 years old with type 1 diabetes.

This clone turned up a few times. The rearrangement joins TRBV7-2 to TRBJ2-5; the match to TRBD1 covers 8 bases. The CDR3 is 15 residues long. CDR1 and CDR2 (germline): SGHTA, FQGNSA. V trimming: 2 bases; J trimming: 5 bases; junction bases outside the gene matches: 7. CDR3 nucleotides: TGTGCCAGCAGCTTATACAGGGGGGAGAGGGAGACCCAGTACTTC. This sequence encodes CASSLYRGERETQYF.

The rearrangement links TRBV7-2 to TRBJ2-7; tentatively, D is TRBD1 (5 bases). V gave up 2 bases and J gave up 1 base, with 12 bases separating them. The CDR3 contains 15 residues. Per germline, CDR1 SGHTA and CDR2 FQGNSA. The CDR3 is CASSLLPGSSYEQYF. The CDR3 bases are TGTGCCAGCAGCTTACTCCCAGGGTCGTCCTACGAGCAGTACTTC.

This clone appeared a few times. This chain joins TRBV7-6 and TRBJ1-4; no clear D. The CDR3 totals 14 residues. Trimming cost V 4 bases and J 5 bases, with 11 bases left between them. The germline gives CDR1 SGHVS, CDR2 FNYEAQ. The CDR3 nucleotides are TGTGCCAGCAGCTCAGATCTGAGGAATGAAAAACTGTTTTTT. Amino acid sequence: CASSSDLRNEKLFF.

The V gene is TRBV28, the J gene TRBJ1-1, with unresolved D. The V end was cut by 6 bases, the J end by 0 bases, with 11 bases between. The length of the CDR3 is 14 residues. Germline CDR1 is MDHEN and CDR2 is SYDVKM. CDR3 bases: TGTGCCAGCAGGCACCTACAGATGAACACTGAAGCTTTCTTT. Translating it yields CASRHLQMNTEAFF.

This chain uses TRBV6-6 with TRBJ1-1; TRBD1 matches 9 bases. Per germline, CDR1 MNHNY and CDR2 SVGAGI (reference sequence). This CDR3 has 15 amino acids. With V trimmed by 6 bases and J by 5 bases, 10 bases remained unmatched. The CDR3 DNA follows: TGTGCCAGCAGACCCCAGGACAGGGGAGGTACTGAAGCTTTCTTT. Translating it yields CASRPQDRGGTEAFF.

The genes are TRBV6-5 and TRBJ2-7, with no clear D. Germline-derived CDR1 and CDR2 are MNHEY and SVGAGI. V was clipped by 6 bases and J by 2 bases, with 8 bases between them. This CDR3 comprises 12 residues. The DNA of the CDR3 is TGTGCCAGCAGACGTTACACCTACGAGCAGTACTTC. Protein product: CASRRYTYEQYF.

This clone appeared a few times. The gene calls are TRBV29-1 and TRBJ2-1; D might be TRBD2 (6 bases). This CDR3 is built from 14 residues. The germline CDR1 and CDR2 sequences are SQVTM and ANQGSEA. Deletions cut 4 bases from V and 8 bases from J, with 18 bases between. CDR3 bases: TGCAGCGTTGCCAATCGGGGGACCTTGGATGAGCAGTTCTTC. Translation gives CSVANRGTLDEQFF.

For this clone: Additional DNA sequences in this sample encode the identical CDR3. This chain links TRBV19 with TRBJ1-5; TRBD1 aligns across 11 bases. The CDR3 consists of 14 residues. Looked up from germline, CDR1 is LNHDA and CDR2 is SQIVND (reference sequence). The J segment lost 4 bases and the V segment lost 6 bases, leaving 2 bases of the junction unmatched. The CDR3 DNA reads as TGTGCCAGTAGCGGGACAGGGGGAAATCAGCCCCAGCATTTT. Protein: CASSGTGGNQPQHF.

V and J are TRBV5-1 and TRBJ1-4; D is unclear. The CDR3 contains 13 residues. V lost 1 base, J lost 5 bases, and 6 bases lay in between. Germline values: CDR1 SGHRS, CDR2 YFSETQ. The CDR3 here is CASSLQMNEKLFF. The CDR3 DNA reads as TGCGCCAGCAGCTTGCAGATGAATGAAAAACTGTTTTTT.

V and J are TRBV18 and TRBJ1-1, with 8 bases identical to TRBD1. The CDR3 runs 14 residues. Germline V gene data show CDR1 as KGHSH and CDR2 as LQKENI. The J segment lost 0 bases and the V segment lost 6 bases, leaving 3 bases of the junction unmatched. The CDR3 bases are TGTGCCAGCTCCAGGACAGGGATGAACACTGAAGCTTTCTTT. Its protein is CASSRTGMNTEAFF.

This clone occurred many times. The chain joins TRBV7-9 to TRBJ1-1; TRBD1 matches 8 bases. In germline, CDR1 is SEHNR, CDR2 FQNEAQ (reference sequence). With 5 bases clipped from V and 7 bases from J, the junction kept 15 bases outside the gene matches. This CDR3 has 16 amino acids. CDR3 bases: TGTGCCAGCAGCCACACCCAAAGGACAGGGAGGATTGAAGCTTTCTTT. It translates to CASSHTQRTGRIEAFF. Full variable domain (missing parts from reference TRBV7-9 and TRBJ1-1): DTGVSQNPRHKITKRGQNVTFRCDPISEHNRLYWYRQTLGQGPEFLTYFQNEAQLEKSRLLSDRFSAERPKGSFSTLEIQRTEQGDSAMYLCASSHTQRTGRIEAFFGQGTRLTVV.

This clone has more than one count but fewer than ten. This chain uses TRBV18 with TRBJ1-2; the D is unclear. V was cut by 0 bases and J by 2 bases, with 13 bases left in between. This CDR3 has 16 amino acids. Germline values: CDR1 KGHSH, CDR2 LQKENI. CDR3 loop: CASSPPSIRENYGYTF. The CDR3 coding sequence is TGTGCCAGCTCACCACCGTCCATCCGGGAGAACTATGGCTACACCTTC.

The genes are TRBV9 and TRBJ1-1; no definite D call. CDR1 SGDLS and CDR2 YYNGEE come from the germline V gene. V was pared by 0 bases and J by 5 bases, with 8 bases between. The CDR3 contains 13 residues. This CDR3 is CASSVGRQTEAFF. For the CDR3, the DNA is TGTGCCAGCAGCGTAGGGCGGCAGACTGAAGCTTTCTTT.

This clone was counted between two and nine times. This rearrangement joins TRBV28 to TRBJ2-7; no firm D call. CDR1 and CDR2 from the germline V gene are MDHEN and SYDVKM. The V and J ends lost 4 bases and 2 bases respectively, with 21 bases between them. The CDR3 is 17 residues long. In DNA form, the CDR3 reads TGTGCCAGCAGTTACGTCCTTAGTGCTCCAAAGACCTACGAGCAGTACTTC. Its translation is CASSYVLSAPKTYEQYF.

CDR3 in DNA: TGTGCCAGCAGCACCATGGACAGATCCCAGGCCGGGGAGCTGTTTTTT. Translating it yields CASSTMDRSQAGELFF. This chain joins TRBV5-6 and TRBJ2-2; D is perhaps TRBD1 (6 bases). From germline, CDR1 is SGHDT and CDR2 YYEEEE. With 4 bases removed from V and 6 bases from J, the gap between germline ends came to 19 bases. The CDR3 is 16 residues long.

This clone was observed a few times. The V call is TRBV11-2, the J call TRBJ2-1, with a possible D match to TRBD2 (7 bases). V dropped 4 bases and J dropped 3 bases, with 16 bases sitting between them. Germline CDR1 is SGHAT and CDR2 is FQNNGV. The CDR3 runs 16 residues. The DNA of the CDR3 is TGTGCCAGCAGCTCCGTGTCGGGGGGCCTCTACAATGAGCAGTTCTTC. The encoded protein is CASSSVSGGLYNEQFF.

The V call is TRBV9, the J call TRBJ1-2, with TRBD1 matching over 8 bases. The CDR3 has 13 amino acids. The V segment lost 3 bases and the J segment 6 bases; nucleotides outside the gene matches: 4. Per the germline V gene, CDR1 is SGDLS and CDR2 is YYNGEE. CDR3 sequence reads: CASSAQQGDGYTF. The DNA for the CDR3 is TGTGCCAGCAGCGCCCAACAGGGGGATGGCTACACCTTC.

The chain is built from TRBV7-3 and TRBJ1-5; D ambiguous. The CDR3 totals 13 residues. The V and J ends lost 2 bases and 7 bases respectively, with 9 bases between them. Germline lookup yields CDR1 SGHTA and CDR2 FQGTGA. CDR3 DNA sequence: TGTGCCAGCAGCTTAGAGGAGGGACAGCCCCAGCATTTT. The encoded protein is CASSLEEGQPQHF.